This TCR beta chain comes out of a study of cytotoxic CD8 clonotypes in ibrutinib-treated CLL. Study results and caveats: Sustained-remission and progressing patients had unequal sampling times.

Regarding this clone: As yet, its antigen is unknown.

Germline trimming cut 5 bases from V and 5 bases from J; bases unmatched to any gene: 9. Per germline, CDR1 SEHNR and CDR2 FQNEAQ (reference sequence). The CDR3 is made up of 15 amino acids. TCRdb keeps only in-frame clones here, not all; method: immunoSEQ multiplex PCR. The repertoire holds just over 200,000 clones, with 70% to 75% as singletons. Here the sequenced sample was PBMCs, taken after 12 months of ibrutinib treatment. The chain has TRBV7-9 and TRBJ2-1, with 7 positions matching TRBD1. The clonotype originates from a human donor with chronic lymphocytic leukemia. CDR3 sequence: CASSQGQFVHNEQFF. CDR3 DNA: TGTGCCAGCAGCCAGGGACAGTTCGTTCACAATGAGCAGTTCTTC.